This T cell receptor beta chain was observed in a study of shared clonotypes between healthy human individuals. Findings of the study overall: Generation probabilities were higher for clonotypes shared across all four sorted-subset donors than for unshared ones.

As regards this clone: What it recognizes is unknown.

This CDR3 is 15 amino acids long. V was pared by 4 bases and J by 5 bases, with 17 bases between. Germline CDR1 and CDR2: SGHDN and FVKESK. Sequencing was performed with immunoSEQ multiplex PCR; in TCRdb, only in-frame clones are kept and a portion is missing. The data contain tens of thousands of clones, under 65% of them singletons. This sequence originates from a man between 25 and 39 years old in good health. The chain combines TRBV14 with TRBJ1-1, with D perhaps matching TRBD1 (6 bases). Sequencing was carried out using memory CD8+ T cells sorted from blood. Subset: CD45RO+ cells pooled with CCR7-negative TemRA cells. For the CDR3, the DNA is TGTGCCAGCAGCCTCCTCGGGGGGCGCGGGACTGAAGCTTTCTTT. It yields the protein CASSLLGGRGTEAFF.